This TCR beta chain was documented in a study of shared clonotypes between healthy human individuals. Germline CDR1 is SGHNT and CDR2 is YYREEE (reference sequence). V lost 0 bases and J 2 bases, leaving 7 bases between the germline ends. The CDR3 consists of 14 residues. Using immunoSEQ multiplex PCR, the repertoire was profiled, and TCRdb retains in-frame clones only, with some absent. Of fewer than 1.6 million clones in the sample, 98% were seen once. As concerns this clone: The identical CDR3 is also encoded by other nucleotide sequences in the sample.

Material: naive CD4+ T cells sorted from blood. As to subset: CD45RA+ positively selected. The receptor's source is a man aged 25 to 40 in good health. The J gene is TRBJ2-3, the V gene TRBV5-4; no reliable D call. CDR3 DNA: TGTGCCAGCAGCTTGGTCGGCTACACAGATACGCAGTATTTT. This codes for CASSLVGYTDTQYF.